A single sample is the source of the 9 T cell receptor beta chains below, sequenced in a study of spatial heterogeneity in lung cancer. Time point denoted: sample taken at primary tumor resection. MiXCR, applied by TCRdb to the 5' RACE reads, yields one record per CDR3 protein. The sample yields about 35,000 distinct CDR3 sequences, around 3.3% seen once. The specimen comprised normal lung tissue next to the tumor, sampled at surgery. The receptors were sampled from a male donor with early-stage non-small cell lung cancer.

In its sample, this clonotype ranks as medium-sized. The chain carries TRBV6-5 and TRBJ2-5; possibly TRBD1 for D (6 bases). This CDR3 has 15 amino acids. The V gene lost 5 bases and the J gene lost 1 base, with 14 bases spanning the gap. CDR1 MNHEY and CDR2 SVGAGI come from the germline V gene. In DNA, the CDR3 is TGTGCCAGCAGTCGTTCAGGGGCTCTCCAAGAGACCCAGTACTTC. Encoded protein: CASSRSGALQETQYF.

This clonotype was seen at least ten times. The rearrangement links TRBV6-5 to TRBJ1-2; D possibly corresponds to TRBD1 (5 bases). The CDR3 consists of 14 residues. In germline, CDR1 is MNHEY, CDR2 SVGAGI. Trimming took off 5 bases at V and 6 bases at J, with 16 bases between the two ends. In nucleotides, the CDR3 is TGTGCCAGCAGTCAATCCTTGACAGCGAATGGCTACACCTTC. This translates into CASSQSLTANGYTF.

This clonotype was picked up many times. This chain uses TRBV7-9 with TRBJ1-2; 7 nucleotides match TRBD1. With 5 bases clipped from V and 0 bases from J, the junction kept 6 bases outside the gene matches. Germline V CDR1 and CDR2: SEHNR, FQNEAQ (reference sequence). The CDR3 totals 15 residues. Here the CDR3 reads CASSLADRANYGYTF. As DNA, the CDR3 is TGTGCCAGCAGCCTCGCCGACAGGGCTAACTATGGCTACACCTTC.

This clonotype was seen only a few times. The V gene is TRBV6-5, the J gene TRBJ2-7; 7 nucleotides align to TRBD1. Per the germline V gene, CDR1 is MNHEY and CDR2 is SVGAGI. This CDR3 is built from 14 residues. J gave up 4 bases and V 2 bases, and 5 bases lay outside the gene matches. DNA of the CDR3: TGTGCCAGCAGTTACGGGGACAGAGGGTACGAGCAGTACTTC. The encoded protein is CASSYGDRGYEQYF.

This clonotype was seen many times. CDR3 nucleotide sequence: TGTGCCAGCAGCTTAATGGCGGCAGGGCCGAACACTGAAGCTTTCTTT. Translating it yields CASSLMAAGPNTEAFF. The rearrangement links TRBV7-3 to TRBJ1-1, with D tentatively TRBD1 (5 bases). The CDR3 length is 16 residues. V lost 1 base, J lost 1 base, and 13 bases lay in between. Per germline, CDR1 SGHTA and CDR2 FQGTGA.

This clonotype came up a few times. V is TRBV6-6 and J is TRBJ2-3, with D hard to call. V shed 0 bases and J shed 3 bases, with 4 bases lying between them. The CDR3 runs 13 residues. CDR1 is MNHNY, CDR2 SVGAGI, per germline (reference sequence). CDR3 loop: CASSYSTTDTQYF. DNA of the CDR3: TGTGCCAGCAGTTACTCGACAACAGATACGCAGTATTTT.

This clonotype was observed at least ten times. The CDR3 region is CASTLTGLNSPLHF. CDR3 DNA: TGTGCCAGCACTTTGACAGGGCTGAATTCACCCCTCCACTTT. The chain employs TRBV27 and TRBJ1-6, with 7 bases identical to TRBD1. CDR3 length: 14 residues. Germline V gives CDR1 MNHEY, CDR2 SMNVEV (reference sequence). V shed 7 bases, J shed 7 bases, and the junction held 7 bases outside the gene matches.

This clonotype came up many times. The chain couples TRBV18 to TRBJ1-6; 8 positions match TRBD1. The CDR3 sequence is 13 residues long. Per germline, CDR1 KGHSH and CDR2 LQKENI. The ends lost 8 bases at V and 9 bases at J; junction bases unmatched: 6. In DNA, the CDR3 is TGTGCCAGCCTACAGGGGGTGAGTTCACCCCTCCACTTT. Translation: CASLQGVSSPLHF. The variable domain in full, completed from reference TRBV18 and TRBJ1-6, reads NAGVMQNPRHLVRRRGQEARLRCSPMKGHSHVYWYRQLPEEGLKFMVYLQKENIIDESGMPKERFSAEFPKEGPSILRIQQVVRGDSAAYFCASLQGVSSPLHFGNGTRLTVT.

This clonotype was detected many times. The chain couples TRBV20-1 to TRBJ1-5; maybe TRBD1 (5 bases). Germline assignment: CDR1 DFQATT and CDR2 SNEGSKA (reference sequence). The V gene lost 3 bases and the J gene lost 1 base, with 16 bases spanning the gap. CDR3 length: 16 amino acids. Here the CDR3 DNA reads TGCAGTGCTAGGCCCCCCCCAGGGACCAGCAATCAGCCCCAGCATTTT. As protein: CSARPPPGTSNQPQHF.